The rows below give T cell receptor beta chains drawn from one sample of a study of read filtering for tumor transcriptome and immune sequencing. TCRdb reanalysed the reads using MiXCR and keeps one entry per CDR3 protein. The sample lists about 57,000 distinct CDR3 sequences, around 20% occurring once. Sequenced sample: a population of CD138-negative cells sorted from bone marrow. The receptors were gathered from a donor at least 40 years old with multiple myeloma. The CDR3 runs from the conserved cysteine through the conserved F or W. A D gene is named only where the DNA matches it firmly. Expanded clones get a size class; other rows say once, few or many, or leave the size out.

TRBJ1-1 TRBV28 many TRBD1 TGTGCCAGCAGTTCAAATACAGGGGACCGTGAAGCTTTCTTT CASSSNTGDREAFF
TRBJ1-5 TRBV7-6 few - TGTGCCAGCAGCTTAGATTTCATCTCCCCCAGGGGTAGCAATCAGCCCCAGCATTTT CASSLDFISPRGSNQPQHF
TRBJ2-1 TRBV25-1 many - TGTGCCAGCAGTGAAGAGGCGGCAACCTCCTACAATGAGCAGTTCTTC CASSEEAATSYNEQFF
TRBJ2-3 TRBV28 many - TGTGCCAGTTCGGGGGGCGGAACTAGCACAGATACGCAGTATTTT CASSGGGTSTDTQYF
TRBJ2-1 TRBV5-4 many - TGTGCCAGCAGCCCGGAAGGGGCACGTAAGCGCGAGCAGTTCTTC CASSPEGARKREQFF
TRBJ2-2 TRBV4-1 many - TGCGCCAGCAGCCGATCGGAAACGAACACCGGGGAGCTGTTTTTT CASSRSETNTGELFF
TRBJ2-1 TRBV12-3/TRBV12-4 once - TGTGCTAGTGGCTTGGACAAGGGCTACAATGAGCATTTCTTC CASGLDKGYNEHFF
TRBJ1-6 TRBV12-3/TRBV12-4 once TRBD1 TGTGCCAGCAGAGACAGGGGGAATTCACCCCCCCACTTT CASRDRGNSPPHF
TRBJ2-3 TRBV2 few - TGTGCCAGCAGAGATCTCGGGTCCACAGATACGCAGTATTTT CASRDLGSTDTQYF
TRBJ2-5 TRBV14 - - TGTGCCAGCAGCCAAGTGTACAGACAAGAGACCCAGTACTTC CASSQVYRQETQYF
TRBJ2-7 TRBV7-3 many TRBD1 TGTGCCAGCAGCTTAAGTGGACAGGGGGCTGACGAGCAGTACTTC CASSLSGQGADEQYF
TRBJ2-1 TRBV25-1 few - TGTGCCAGCAGGGTAGGGGCCTACAATGAGCAGTTCTTC CASRVGAYNEQFF
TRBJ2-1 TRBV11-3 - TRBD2 TGTGCCAGCAGCCAGGGACTAGCGGGAGATGAGCAGTTCTTC CASSQGLAGDEQFF
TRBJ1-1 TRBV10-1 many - TGCGCCAGCAGTGAGTCTATAGGGGATGAAGCTTTCTTT CASSESIGDEAFF
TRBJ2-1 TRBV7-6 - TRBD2 TGTTCCAGCAGCCTACCCCCAGGACTAGCGGGGCCCTCCCTCTCCAATGAGCAGTTCTTC CSSSLPPGLAGPSLSNEQFF
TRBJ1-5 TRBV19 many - TGTGCCAGTAGTTTACAGGGTCCTCAGCCCCAGCATTTT CASSLQGPQPQHF
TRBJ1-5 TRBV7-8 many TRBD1 TGTGCCAGCAGACACGACAGGGCCTTCAATCAGCCCCAGCATTTT CASRHDRAFNQPQHF
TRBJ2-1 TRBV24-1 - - TGTGCCACCAGTGACAGAGACAGGTCTTACGGCAATGAGCAGTCCTTC CATSDRDRSYGNEQSF
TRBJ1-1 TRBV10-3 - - TGTGCCATCAGCCAACAGGGCTCCAACACTGAAGCTTTCTTT CAISQQGSNTEAFF
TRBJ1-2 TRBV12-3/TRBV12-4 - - TGTGCCAGCAGTCCGACCGGGCAGGGCTATGGCTACACCTTC CASSPTGQGYGYTF
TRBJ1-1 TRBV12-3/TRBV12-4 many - TGTGCCAGCAGGGCGGGAGAGAACACTGAAGCTTTCTTT CASRAGENTEAFF
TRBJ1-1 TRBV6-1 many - TGTGCCAGCAGAGGTCCTGTTGAAGCTTTCTTT CASRGPVEAFF
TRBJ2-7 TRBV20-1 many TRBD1 TGCAGTGCTCCCCAAGCAGGGGGTAGCTCCTACGAGCAGTACTTC CSAPQAGGSSYEQYF
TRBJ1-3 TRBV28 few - TGTGCCAGCAGTTTATGGCGGGGCCGCTCTGGAAACACCATATATTTT CASSLWRGRSGNTIYF
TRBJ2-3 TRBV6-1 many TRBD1 TGTGCCAGCAGTGAGACAGGGATGGGCACAGATACGCAGTATTTT CASSETGMGTDTQYF
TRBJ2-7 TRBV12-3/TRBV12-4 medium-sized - TGTGCCAGCAGCAACCGAGGTATTGAAAGCTACGAGCAGTACTTC CASSNRGIESYEQYF
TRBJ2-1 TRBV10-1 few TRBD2 TGCGCCAGCAGCTATAGCGGGAGTCATGAGCAGTTCTTC CASSYSGSHEQFF
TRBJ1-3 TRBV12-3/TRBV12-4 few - TGTGCCAGCAGTAGGCTGGGCTCTGGAAACACCATATATTTT CASSRLGSGNTIYF
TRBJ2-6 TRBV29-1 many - TGCAGCGTTGAAGATCCGGGCTTCGGGGCCAACGTCCTGACTTTC CSVEDPGFGANVLTF
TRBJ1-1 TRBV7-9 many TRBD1 TGTGCCAGCAGCGGGACAGGAATGAACACTGAAGCTTTCTTT CASSGTGMNTEAFF
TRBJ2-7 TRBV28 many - TGTGCCAGCAGTCCCCAGAGGATCTACGAGCAGTACTTC CASSPQRIYEQYF
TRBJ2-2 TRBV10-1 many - TGCGCCAGCCAGGGAAGGAACACCGGGGAGCTGTTTTTT CASQGRNTGELFF
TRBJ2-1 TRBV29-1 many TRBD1 TGCAGCGTTCACGGGCAGGGGGCGGGCTCCTACAATGAGCAGTTCTTC CSVHGQGAGSYNEQFF
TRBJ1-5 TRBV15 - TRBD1 TGTGCCACCAGCAGAGAGACAGGGGGCAGCCAGCCCCTGCATTTT CATSRETGGSQPLHF
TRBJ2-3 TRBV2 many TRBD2 TGTGCCAGCAGTCTACTAGCGGGAGCAGGGGATACGCAGTATTTT CASSLLAGAGDTQYF
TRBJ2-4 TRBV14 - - TGTGCCAGCAGCCACGTATTTCAGGGCACGGGCAAAAACATTCAGTACTTC CASSHVFQGTGKNIQYF
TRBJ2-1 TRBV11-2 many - TGTGCCAGCAGCAGCCTTACGGGACATCTCAATGAGCAGTTCTTC CASSSLTGHLNEQFF
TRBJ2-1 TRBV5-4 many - TGTGCCAGCAGCCCCCCCGGTGGGTCCTACAATGAGCAGTTCTTC CASSPPGGSYNEQFF
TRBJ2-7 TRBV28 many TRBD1 TGTGCCAGCGGACAGGCGAGCTCCTACGAGCAGTACTTC CASGQASSYEQYF
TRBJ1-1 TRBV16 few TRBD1 TGTGCCAGCAGCCAATCTGGGCAGGGGGCCACTGAAGCTTTCTTT CASSQSGQGATEAFF
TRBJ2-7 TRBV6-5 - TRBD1 TGTGCCAGCAGTGAGCCGCAGGGGGTCCGCTACGAGCAGTACTTC CASSEPQGVRYEQYF
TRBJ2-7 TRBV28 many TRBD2 TGTGCCAGCAGTTCGCCCGGGACGGGAGGCCGGGCTTACGAGCAGTACTTC CASSSPGTGGRAYEQYF
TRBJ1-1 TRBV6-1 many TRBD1 TGTGCCAGCAGTAGGCGACAGGGCAACACTGAAGCTTTCTTT CASSRRQGNTEAFF
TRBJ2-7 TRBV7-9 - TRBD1 TGTGCCAGCAGCCGCGTGGACAGGGGTTACGAGCAGTACTTC CASSRVDRGYEQYF
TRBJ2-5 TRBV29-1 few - TGCAGCGTTGAGGGGGGCTCAGAGACCCAGTACTTC CSVEGGSETQYF
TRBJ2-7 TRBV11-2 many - TGTGCCAGCAGCTTAGATGGCGGCTCCTACGAGCAGTACTTC CASSLDGGSYEQYF
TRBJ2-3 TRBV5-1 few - TGCGCCAGCAGGGGGGAGTATGGAACAGATACGCAGTATTTT CASRGEYGTDTQYF
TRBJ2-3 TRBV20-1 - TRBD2 TGCAGTGCTGAGCGGGGGGGCTCGACAGATACGCAGTATTTT CSAERGGSTDTQYF
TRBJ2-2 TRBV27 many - TGTGCCACCACACAGGCCGGGGAGCTGTTTTTT CATTQAGELFF
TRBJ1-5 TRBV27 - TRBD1 TGTGCCAGCAGAGACACAGGGGGCGAGAAGCCCCAGCATTTT CASRDTGGEKPQHF
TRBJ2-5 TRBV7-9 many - TGTGCCAGCAGCTTCAGGGGTGACGAGACCCAGTACTTC CASSFRGDETQYF
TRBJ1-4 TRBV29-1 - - TGCAGCGTTGTCGGGACACAGACTAATGAAAAACTGTTTTTT CSVVGTQTNEKLFF
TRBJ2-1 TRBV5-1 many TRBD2 TGCGCCAGCAGCTTGGGGGCGGGAGGGGGTGAGCAGTTCTTC CASSLGAGGGEQFF
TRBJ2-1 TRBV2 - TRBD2 TGTACCAGCAGCGCACTAGCGGGGGGAGAGAGTGAGCAGTTCTTC CTSSALAGGESEQFF
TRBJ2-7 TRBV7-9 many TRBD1 TGTGCCAGCAGCACCGGACAGGGTCACGAGCAGTACTTC CASSTGQGHEQYF
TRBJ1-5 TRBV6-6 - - TGTGCCAGCAGTTCAGGGGAGGGCAATCAGCCCCAGCATTTT CASSSGEGNQPQHF
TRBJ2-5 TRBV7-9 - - TGTGCCAGCAGTTCCCCTCGGGGGATAGAGACCCAGTACTTC CASSSPRGIETQYF
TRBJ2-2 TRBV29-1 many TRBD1 TGCAGCGTCCAGCGGGACAGGGGAGCCGGGGAGCTGTTTTTT CSVQRDRGAGELFF
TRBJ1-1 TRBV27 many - TGTGCCAGCAGTTATGGCAAGAACACTGAAGCTTTCTTT CASSYGKNTEAFF
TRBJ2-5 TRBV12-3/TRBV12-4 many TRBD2 TGTGCCAGCAGTCGGACTAGCGGGGGCCCGCCAGAGACCCAGTACTTC CASSRTSGGPPETQYF